This TCR beta chain was captured in a study of Graves' ophthalmopathy and Graves' hyperthyroidism (dated by TCRdb to the late 2010s). Background for the entire study: Peripheral blood was collected at initial diagnosis, before any treatment. The study used signatures of the TCR beta repertoire to tell Graves' ophthalmopathy apart from Graves' hyperthyroidism and to predict which patients would progress to ophthalmopathy. In total, 135 blood samples were TCR-sequenced: roughly 45 ophthalmopathy, about 75 hyperthyroidism and roughly 17 hyperthyroidism-to-ophthalmopathy patients. To explore V-J signatures that separate ophthalmopathy from hyperthyroidism, a discovery set of 95 to 100 patients was enrolled, consisting of roughly 45 with ophthalmopathy and about 60 with stable hyperthyroidism. For independent validation, a separate cohort was made up of approximately 18 hyperthyroidism patients plus 17 patients who later progressed from hyperthyroidism to ophthalmopathy. T-cell repertoires of thyroid tissue and blood were compared in 5 or 6 hyperthyroidism patients. Following sampling, methimazole starting at 30 mg daily was administered to hyperthyroidism patients, and high-dose intravenous methylprednisolone was administered to ophthalmopathy patients. Points the paper makes about the study in general: Sample size was not predetermined statistically, and investigators were not blinded to group allocation. In validation, the model predicted ophthalmopathy progression with about 71% sensitivity and 72.22% specificity; some 13 predicted patients were CT-confirmed with GO in a median of approximately 6.2 months. Most expanded thyroid clonotypes with frequency above 0.001 were also detected in blood, suggesting blood repertoires may reflect the thyroid immune response. Ophthalmopathy was separated from stable hyperthyroidism by the 13-signature model with just under 90% sensitivity and around 81% specificity in cross-validation and with 80%/75% in the test set.

Patients with ophthalmopathy had moderately to severely active disease, with a Clinical Activity Score of 3 or more, a NOSPECS grade of 4 or more, and a disease duration of less than 3 months. Anyone with other autoimmune diseases, uncontrolled infections, pregnancy or lactation was excluded from the study. Diagnosis was based on clinical symptoms, serum thyroxine, TRAb, thyroid ultrasound and orbital computed tomography. Ficoll-Paque density gradient centrifugation was used to isolate PBMCs from about 9.4 ml of fresh peripheral blood. Total RNA was extracted with Trizol reagent and quality-checked on an Agilent 2100 Bioanalyzer. With regard to this clonotype: Its antigen remains undetermined. No base quality information exists; no much larger clone differs at one position.

Trimming costs V 7 bases and J 3 bases, and their ends lie 13 bases apart. From its cysteine to its phenylalanine, the CDR3 spans 14 amino acids. Only the CDR3 DNA is retained, 42 bases long and in frame from the first base. The germline V gene (reference sequence) yields LNHDA for CDR1 and SQIVND for CDR2. For repertoire sequencing, the TCR beta CDR3 regions were amplified from RNA transcripts. HTBI primers and the Qiagen OneStep RT-PCR kit were used in a first-round RT-PCR, which was followed by a second-round multiplex PCR, size selection and purification. Libraries were sequenced on an Illumina HiSeq2000 using paired-end 100 bp reads. From the authors' description of their analysis: SOAPnuke was used for read processing, and reads with adapters, uncalled bases, a mean Phred below 15, or no exact constant-primer or identifier match were discarded. COPE v1.2.5 was used to merge high-quality paired reads. Unique nucleotide sequences were defined as clonotypes and aligned to IMGT TRB V, D and J references using MiTCR v1.1. Only V-J combinations with frequency above 0.0001 were analysed, covering approximately 99% of repertoires. A TCR clonal expansion and chaos score per V-J combination was defined as the ratio of F50 clonal expansion to chaos observed in the TCRdist matrix. Features were reduced by Welch's t-statistics and random forest to about a dozen V-J combinations, which fed a naive Bayes classifier. The Morisita-Horn index was used to measure how similar the thyroid and blood repertoires were. The public reads were reprocessed in TCRdb via fastp at Q25 and MiXCR, keeping in-frame beta chains. Entries are consolidated by CDR3 protein sequence, retaining the most common genes and DNA. The V and J calls shown here were made by TCRdb, not taken from the authors' results. Recorded for this sample are about 700,000 distinct CDR3 sequences; roughly two fifths of them occurred a single time. The ten largest clones add up to about 3.3% of the sample.

Sequencing was carried out using peripheral blood. The clonotype comes from an adult man with Graves' ophthalmopathy. The chain was built from TRBV19 and TRBJ1-5; TRBD1 is possibly the D segment (5 matching bases). The CDR3 protein is CASTSRVANQPQHF. The DNA sequence is as follows: TGTGCCAGTACGAGCAGGGTGGCCAATCAGCCCCAGCATTTT. Full variable domain (CDR3 extended with the reference TRBV19 and TRBJ1-5 proteins): DGGITQSPKYLFRKEGQNVTLSCEQNLNHDAMYWYRQDPGQGLRLIYYSQIVNDFQKGDIAEGYSVSREKKESFPLTVTSAQKNPTAFYLCASTSRVANQPQHFGDGTRLSIL.